The 32 T cell receptor beta chains given below trace back to one sample, sequenced in a study of early T cells in non-severe SARS-CoV-2 infection. TCRdb reanalysed the 5' RACE reads using MiXCR and keeps one entry per CDR3 protein. This repertoire shows around 64,000 distinct CDR3 sequences, approximately 12% found once; its top ten account for over 1.1%. The sample here was whole blood, taken at baseline. The source of these receptors is an adult who was a healthcare worker with PCR-confirmed SARS-CoV-2 infection or an uninfected control (not recorded which).

The chain couples TRBV6-6 to TRBJ2-3; 8 nucleotides line up with TRBD2. With 2 bases clipped from V and 1 base from J, the junction kept 14 bases outside the gene matches. The V gene's germline CDR1 is MNHNY and CDR2 SVGAGI (reference sequence). The CDR3 has 19 residues. The CDR3 protein is CASSYPPGGAGGRTDTQYF. CDR3 bases: TGTGCCAGCAGTTACCCCCCTGGAGGGGCGGGGGGCCGCACAGATACGCAGTATTTT.

The sample holds many counts of this clonotype. V usage is TRBV10-1 and J usage is TRBJ1-5; 8 bases are a match to TRBD1. CDR1 and CDR2 from the germline V gene are WNHNN and SYGVQD (reference sequence). The CDR3 sequence is 14 residues long. Unmatched junction bases numbered 4, after V lost 9 bases and J lost 0 bases. The CDR3 loop reads CASAGQGSNQPQHF. As DNA, the CDR3 is TGCGCCAGTGCAGGACAGGGTAGCAATCAGCCCCAGCATTTT.

This clonotype came up many times. The chain carries TRBV25-1 and TRBJ2-7; no reliable D call. Germline-derived CDR1 and CDR2 are MGHDK and SYGVNS. Trimming cost V 8 bases and J 7 bases, with 21 bases left between them. This CDR3 has 14 amino acids. CDR3 sequence reads: CASSHTLETWEQYF. The CDR3 DNA reads as TGTGCCAGCTCGCATACCCTAGAAACCTGGGAGCAGTACTTC.

In its sample, this clonotype was seen a few times. The V call is TRBV4-1, the J call TRBJ2-7; possibly TRBD2 for D (5 bases). Germline V gene lookup returns CDR1 MGHRA and CDR2 YSYEKL. V lost 4 bases and J lost 2, with 12 bases in between. The CDR3 has 14 amino acids. CDR3 nucleotides: TGCGCCAGCAGCCCAAGCCTGGGAGCCTACGAGCAGTACTTC. Amino acid sequence: CASSPSLGAYEQYF.

The chain uses TRBV4-1 and TRBJ1-1; TRBD1 matches 7 bases. This CDR3 is built from 14 residues. J gave up 7 bases and V 0 bases, and 5 bases lay outside the gene matches. Germline V gene data show CDR1 as MGHRA and CDR2 as YSYEKL. The CDR3 DNA reads as TGCGCCAGCAGCCAAGATAGAGGGGGCTATGAAGCTTTCTTT. Translating gives CASSQDRGGYEAFF.

This clonotype has a handful of counts. The chain is built from TRBV6-1 and TRBJ2-1, with TRBD1 matching 7 bases. Germline V gene lookup returns CDR1 MNHNS and CDR2 SASEGT. This CDR3 is built from 15 residues. Unmatched junction bases numbered 3, after V lost 2 bases and J lost 2 bases. The DNA for the CDR3 is TGTGCCAGCAGTGAAAGACAGGGCGCCTACAATGAGCAGTTCTTC. Translation gives CASSERQGAYNEQFF.

A note on this clonotype: This may be a read error: a much more frequent sequence differs by one nucleotide. The chain links TRBV29-1 to TRBJ2-3, with TRBD2 matching over 8 bases. The CDR3 sequence is 14 residues long. Germline CDR1 is SQVTM and CDR2 is ANQGSEA. CDR3 loop: CSVRTWTSTDTLYF. The DNA for the CDR3 is TGCAGCGTCCGGACCTGGACTAGCACAGATACGCTGTATTTT.

V is TRBV11-2 and J is TRBJ2-1; no clear D gene. V lost 1 base, J lost 1 base, and 5 bases lay in between. The CDR3 totals 14 residues. Per the germline V gene, CDR1 is SGHAT and CDR2 is FQNNGV. CDR3 coding DNA: TGTGCCAGCAGCTTAGCAGGTTCCTACAATGAGCAGTTCTTC. Translated: CASSLAGSYNEQFF.

This clonotype showed up many times. The CDR3 DNA sequence: TGCAGTGCTGATCGGACAGATAACACAGATACGCAGTATTTT. Amino acids: CSADRTDNTDTQYF. The chain has TRBV20-1 and TRBJ2-3; a possible D gene is TRBD1 (6 bases). This CDR3 region has 14 residues. CDR1 is DFQATT and CDR2 is SNEGSKA in the germline V gene (reference sequence). V lost 5 bases to trimming and J lost 2 bases, with 14 bases between them.

The chain combines TRBV12-3 or TRBV12-4 with TRBJ2-5; 9 bases map to TRBD2. V dropped 5 bases and J dropped 1; count of bases not matched to a gene: 8. The CDR3 covers 16 residues. The CDR3 sequence: CASSPQGRGGQETQYF. The CDR3 DNA reads as TGTGCCAGCAGTCCCCAGGGGCGGGGGGGCCAAGAGACCCAGTACTTC.

This chain connects TRBV12-3 or TRBV12-4 to TRBJ2-7; D is possibly TRBD2 (6 bases). V gave up 5 bases and J gave up 3 bases, with 14 bases separating them. The CDR3 has 14 amino acids. This CDR3 reads CASSPFGGFYEQYF. CDR3 sequence (DNA): TGTGCCAGCAGTCCCTTCGGGGGATTCTACGAGCAGTACTTC.

The sample holds a few counts of this clonotype. The DNA for the CDR3 is TGTGCCAGCAGGAACATTCTCTACGAGCAGTACTTC. It translates to CASRNILYEQYF. The chain joins TRBV2 to TRBJ2-7, with D hard to call. The CDR3 extends over 12 amino acids. Germline V CDR1 and CDR2: SNHLY, FYNNEI. Trimming took 6 bases from V and 3 from J, leaving 9 bases between them.

The chain recombines TRBV28 with TRBJ2-1; 9 bases align to TRBD2. V trimming: 6 bases; J trimming: 7 bases; junction bases outside the gene matches: 7. The CDR3 loop spans 14 amino acids. The germline V gene has CDR1 MDHEN and CDR2 SYDVKM. CDR3 sequence: CASRKLAGNNEQFF. The CDR3 nucleotides are TGTGCCAGCAGGAAACTAGCGGGCAATAATGAGCAGTTCTTC. The full variable domain, completed using reference TRBV28 and TRBJ2-1, is DVKVTQSSRYLVKRTGEKVFLECVQDMDHENMFWYRQDPGLGLRLIYFSYDVKMKEKGDIPEGYSVSREKKERFSLILESASTNQTSMYLCASRKLAGNNEQFFGPGTRLTVL.

V is TRBV6-6 and J is TRBJ1-2; no reliable D call. Trimming removed 1 base from V and 4 bases from J, with 10 bases in between. This CDR3 has 14 residues. The germline V gene has CDR1 MNHNY and CDR2 SVGAGI (reference sequence). In DNA form, the CDR3 reads TGTGCCAGCAGTTACTTGAGCCCGGGCTATGGCTACACCTTC. Amino acid sequence: CASSYLSPGYGYTF.

This clonotype was counted ten times or more. The rearrangement joins TRBV6-2 or TRBV6-3 to TRBJ2-1; D uncertain. The germline V gene has CDR1 MNHEY and CDR2 SVGEGT. The CDR3 sequence is 14 residues long. V dropped 4 bases and J dropped 0 bases, with 7 bases sitting between them. CDR3 sequence reads: CASSLDPSYNEQFF. The CDR3 nucleotides are TGTGCCAGCAGTTTGGACCCCTCCTACAATGAGCAGTTCTTC.

The chain employs TRBV5-1 and TRBJ2-5; no definite D call. CDR1 is SGHRS and CDR2 is YFSETQ in the germline V gene. The CDR3 is 12 amino acids. V lost 4 bases and J 2 bases, leaving 6 bases between the germline ends. The CDR3 DNA reads as TGCGCCAGCAGCGGGAAGCAAGAGACCCAGTACTTC. Residues: CASSGKQETQYF. Variable domain in full (rest from reference TRBV5-1 and TRBJ2-5): KAGVTQTPRYLIKTRGQQVTLSCSPISGHRSVSWYQQTPGQGLQFLFEYFSETQRNKGNFPGRFSGRQFSNSRSEMNVSTLELGDSALYLCASSGKQETQYFGPGTRLLVL.

This clonotype appeared a few times. The rearrangement uses TRBV2 and TRBJ1-1; a possible D gene is TRBD1 (6 bases). CDR3 length: 14 residues. Germline loops: CDR1 SNHLY, CDR2 FYNNEI. The V end was cut by 6 bases, the J end by 6 bases, with 17 bases between. The CDR3 DNA sequence: TGTGCCAGCAGGCCGACAGGAGGACCTCCTGAAGCTTTCTTT. Its translation is CASRPTGGPPEAFF.

The chain employs TRBV4-2 and TRBJ1-2; 10 nucleotides match TRBD1. CDR1 is LGHNA and CDR2 is YNFKEQ in the germline V gene. This CDR3 has 15 amino acids. J was trimmed by 2 bases and V by 5 bases; bases with no gene match: 5. DNA for the CDR3: TGTGCCAGCAGCGACAGGGGGCCCTCAAACTATGGCTACACCTTC. This gives the protein CASSDRGPSNYGYTF.

This clonotype occurred a few times. The chain has TRBV27 and TRBJ2-7, with D perhaps matching TRBD2 (7 bases). Trimming left V 3 bases short and J 6 bases short, with 12 bases between. This CDR3 spans 13 amino acids. From germline, CDR1 is MNHEY and CDR2 SMNVEV (reference sequence). The DNA for the CDR3 is TGTGCCAGCAGTTTCGGGGGGCGCCCCGAGCAGTACTTC. The encoded protein is CASSFGGRPEQYF.

This clonotype came up many times. This chain connects TRBV24-1 to TRBJ2-2; 7 nucleotides match TRBD1. The germline CDR1 and CDR2 sequences are KGHDR and SFDVKD. The CDR3 extends over 15 amino acids. With 0 bases clipped from V and 6 bases from J, the junction kept 3 bases outside the gene matches. For the CDR3, the DNA is TGTGCCACCAGTGATTTGCAGACAGGGCCCGGGGAGCTGTTTTTT. Its protein is CATSDLQTGPGELFF.

The V call is TRBV20-1, the J call TRBJ2-3; D gene unclear. Germline values: CDR1 DFQATT, CDR2 SNEGSKA (reference sequence). This CDR3 has 15 residues. Trimming took off 0 bases at V and 0 bases at J, with 10 bases between the two ends. CDR3 protein: CSARDLAYSTDTQYF. The CDR3 DNA reads TGCAGTGCTAGAGATTTGGCTTATAGCACAGATACGCAGTATTTT.

The chain carries TRBV15 and TRBJ2-5; D is unclear. V lost 6 bases and J 5 bases, leaving 10 bases between the germline ends. CDR1 and CDR2 (germline): LNHNV, YYDKDF (reference sequence). There are 12 residues in the CDR3. The CDR3 DNA reads as TGTGCCACCAGGGATACTGGGGAGACCCAGTACTTC. This gives the protein CATRDTGETQYF.

This chain uses TRBV27 with TRBJ2-7; 8 nucleotides agree with TRBD1. The CDR3 has 14 residues. V gave up 7 bases and J gave up 6 bases; unmatched junction bases: 11. Germline V gene sequence: CDR1 MNHEY, CDR2 SMNVEV (reference sequence). CDR3 nucleotides: TGTGCCAGCACCCCATTGGACAGGGCTTCCGAGCAGTACTTC. This encodes CASTPLDRASEQYF.

The genes are TRBV28 and TRBJ2-7; TRBD1 matches 8 bases. The CDR3 loop spans 14 amino acids. The germline V gene has CDR1 MDHEN and CDR2 SYDVKM. J gave up 4 bases and V 7 bases, and 9 bases lay outside the gene matches. The CDR3 DNA reads TGTGCCAGCATAAAGCAGGGGGCTGTTTACGAGCAGTACTTC. It encodes CASIKQGAVYEQYF.

The CDR3 loop is CASSQPKTGSTEAFF. In DNA, the CDR3 is TGCGCCAGCAGCCAACCGAAGACAGGGTCCACTGAAGCTTTCTTT. V and J are TRBV5-1 and TRBJ1-1; 7 bases fit TRBD1. CDR3 length: 15 residues. The germline V gene encodes CDR1 SGHRS and CDR2 YFSETQ. V was pared by 4 bases and J by 4 bases, with 10 bases of the junction left unmatched.

This clonotype was recorded once. This chain uses TRBV27 with TRBJ2-1; D gene ambiguous. Germline values: CDR1 MNHEY, CDR2 SMNVEV (reference sequence). CDR3 length equals 13 residues. V was shortened by 6 bases and J by 4 bases, with 10 bases between the two germline ends. The CDR3 protein is CASRRDGYNEQFF. The CDR3 DNA reads as TGTGCCAGCAGACGTGACGGATACAATGAGCAGTTCTTC.

The rearrangement uses TRBV12-3 or TRBV12-4 and TRBJ2-3; 10 nucleotides match TRBD2. The J segment lost 2 bases and the V segment lost 2 bases, leaving 7 bases of the junction unmatched. The CDR3 spans 17 residues. The CDR3 DNA follows: TGTGCCAGCAGTTTATCGGCTAGCGGGAGCACCACAGATACGCAGTATTTT. Its translation is CASSLSASGSTTDTQYF.

A word on this clonotype: This may be a read error: a much more frequent sequence differs by one nucleotide. The rearrangement links TRBV28 to TRBJ2-3; D is perhaps TRBD2 (6 bases). The CDR3 contains 13 residues. The germline V gene has CDR1 MDHEN and CDR2 SYDVKM. The CDR3 region has the DNA TGTGCCAGCAGCCCCGGGAGCACAGAAACGCAGTATTTT. Protein: CASSPGSTETQYF. The variable domain in full, completed from reference TRBV28 and TRBJ2-3, reads DVKVTQSSRYLVKRTGEKVFLECVQDMDHENMFWYRQDPGLGLRLIYFSYDVKMKEKGDIPEGYSVSREKKERFSLILESASTNQTSMYLCASSPGSTETQYFGPGTRLTVL.

The chain combines TRBV29-1 with TRBJ2-7; tentative D call: TRBD1 (6 bases). Germline CDR1 and CDR2: SQVTM and ANQGSEA. The germline V and J ends were trimmed by 1 base and 7 bases, with 17 bases remaining between them. This CDR3 spans 14 amino acids. This CDR3 is CSVEAGQGLREQYF. Written as DNA, the CDR3 is TGCAGCGTTGAAGCGGGCCAGGGGCTCCGGGAGCAGTACTTC.

This clonotype was found a few times. The chain employs TRBV7-9 and TRBJ2-3; perhaps TRBD2 as D (5 bases). Germline V gives CDR1 SEHNR, CDR2 FQNEAQ (reference sequence). This CDR3 spans 15 amino acids. With 5 bases removed from V and 4 bases from J, the gap between germline ends came to 16 bases. The CDR3 DNA sequence: TGTGCCAGCAGCCTAGGCGCGGGTCACTCAGATACGCAGTATTTT. It yields the protein CASSLGAGHSDTQYF.

CDR3 protein: CASSTHRTSSTDTQYF. CDR3 coding DNA: TGTGCCAGTAGTACCCACCGGACCTCTAGCACAGATACGCAGTATTTT. The chain has TRBV19 and TRBJ2-3; D is unresolved. Trimming took 4 bases from V and 0 from J, leaving 14 bases between them. The germline V gene has CDR1 LNHDA and CDR2 SQIVND (reference sequence). This CDR3 is 16 amino acids long.

This clonotype turned up a few times. The rearrangement joins TRBV18 to TRBJ1-1, with D uncertain. The CDR3 extends over 13 amino acids. Germline CDR1 KGHSH, CDR2 LQKENI. V was shortened by 0 bases and J by 6 bases, with 8 bases between the two germline ends. CDR3: CASSPPNGAEAFF. The DNA of the CDR3 is TGTGCCAGCTCACCACCCAACGGCGCTGAAGCTTTCTTT.